The clone carrying this T cell receptor beta chain was counted only a few times. Preparation of the bulk TCR libraries relied on previously described methods and listed TCR primers. TCRdb re-called the PCR reads through MiXCR, storing one row per CDR3 protein. There are some 590,000 distinct CDR3 sequences in the sample; roughly 27% occur only once, and about 0.81% lies in the top ten. Germline V CDR1 and CDR2: SEHNR, FQNEAQ (reference sequence). This CDR3 has 13 amino acids. V was clipped by 6 bases and J by 5 bases, with 13 bases between them. The data were taken from a study of molecular identifiers for immune sequencing clone quantification. The naive CD8 libraries originated from between roughly 17,000 and 1,100,000 sorted cells and drew on 10%, 30% or 50% RNA.

The source is a human donor in good health. Some libraries in this study had Jurkat cell RNA spiked in. The rearrangement links TRBV7-9 to TRBJ1-1, with TRBD1 as a possible D gene (5 bases). The sample taken for sequencing was naive CD8+ T cells from blood, with Jurkat cell RNA spiked in. Specified subset: FACS-sorted CD8+CD4-CCR7+CD45RA+ naive T cells. In nucleotides, the CDR3 is TGTGCCAGCAGATACCAGGGCCTAACTGAAGCTTTCTTT. This encodes CASRYQGLTEAFF.